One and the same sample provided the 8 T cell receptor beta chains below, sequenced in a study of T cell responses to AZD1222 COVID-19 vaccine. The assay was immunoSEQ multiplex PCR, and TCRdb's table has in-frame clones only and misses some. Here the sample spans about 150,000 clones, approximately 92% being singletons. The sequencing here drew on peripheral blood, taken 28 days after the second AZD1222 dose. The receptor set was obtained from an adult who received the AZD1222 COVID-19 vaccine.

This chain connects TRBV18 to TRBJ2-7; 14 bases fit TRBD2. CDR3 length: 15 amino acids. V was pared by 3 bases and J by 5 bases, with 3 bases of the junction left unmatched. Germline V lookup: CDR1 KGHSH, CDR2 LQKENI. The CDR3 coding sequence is TGTGCCAGCTCACCGACTAGCGGGAGGGACCACGAGCAGTACTTC. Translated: CASSPTSGRDHEQYF.

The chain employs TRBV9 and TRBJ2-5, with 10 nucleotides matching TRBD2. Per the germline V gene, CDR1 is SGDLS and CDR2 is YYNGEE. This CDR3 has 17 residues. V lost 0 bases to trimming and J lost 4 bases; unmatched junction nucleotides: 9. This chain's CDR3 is CASSVDPLAGVRETQYF. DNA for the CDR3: TGTGCCAGCAGCGTAGATCCCCTAGCGGGAGTACGAGAGACCCAGTACTTC.

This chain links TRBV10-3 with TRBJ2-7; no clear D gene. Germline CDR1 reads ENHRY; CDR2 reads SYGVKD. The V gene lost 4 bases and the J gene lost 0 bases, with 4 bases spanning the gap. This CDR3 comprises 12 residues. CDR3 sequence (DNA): TGTGCCATCAGTGCCGACTCCTACGAGCAGTACTTC. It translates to CAISADSYEQYF.

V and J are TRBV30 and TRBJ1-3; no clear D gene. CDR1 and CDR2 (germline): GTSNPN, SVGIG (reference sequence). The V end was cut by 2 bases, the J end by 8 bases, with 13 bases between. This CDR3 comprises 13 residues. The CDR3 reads CAWSKSLGHTIYF. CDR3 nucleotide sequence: TGTGCCTGGAGTAAATCACTCGGGCACACCATATATTTT.

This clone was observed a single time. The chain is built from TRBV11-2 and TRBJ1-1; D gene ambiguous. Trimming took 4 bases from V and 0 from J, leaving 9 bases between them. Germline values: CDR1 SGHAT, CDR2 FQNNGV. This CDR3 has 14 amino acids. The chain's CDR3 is CASSWQALNTEAFF. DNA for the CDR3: TGTGCCAGCAGCTGGCAGGCGCTGAACACTGAAGCTTTCTTT. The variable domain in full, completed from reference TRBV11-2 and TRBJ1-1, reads EAGVAQSPRYKIIEKRQSVAFWCNPISGHATLYWYQQILGQGPKLLIQFQNNGVVDDSQLPKDRFSAERLKGVDSTLKIQPAKLEDSAVYLCASSWQALNTEAFFGQGTRLTVV.

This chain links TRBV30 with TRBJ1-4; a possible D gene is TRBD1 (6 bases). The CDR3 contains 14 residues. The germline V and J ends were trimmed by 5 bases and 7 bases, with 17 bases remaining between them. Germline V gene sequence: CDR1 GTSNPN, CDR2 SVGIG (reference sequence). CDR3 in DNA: TGTGCCTGGGCTGCAGGGGTAGTCGGTGAAAAACTGTTTTTT. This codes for CAWAAGVVGEKLFF.

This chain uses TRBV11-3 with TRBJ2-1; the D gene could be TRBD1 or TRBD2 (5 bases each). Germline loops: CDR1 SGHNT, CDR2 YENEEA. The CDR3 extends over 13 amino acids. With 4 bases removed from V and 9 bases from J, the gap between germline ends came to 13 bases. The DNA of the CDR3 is TGTGCCAGCAGCTGGGACGAAGTGGGTGAGCAGTTCTTC. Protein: CASSWDEVGEQFF.

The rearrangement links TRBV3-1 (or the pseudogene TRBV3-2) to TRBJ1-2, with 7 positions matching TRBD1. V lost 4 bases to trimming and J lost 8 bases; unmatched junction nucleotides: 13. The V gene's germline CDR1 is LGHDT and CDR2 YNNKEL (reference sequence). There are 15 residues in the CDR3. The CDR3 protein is CASSPSGTAAEGYTF. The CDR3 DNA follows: TGTGCCAGCAGCCCATCCGGGACAGCCGCCGAGGGCTACACCTTC.